This TCR beta chain is from a study of blood T cells in healthy people across ages. Using a J-beta primer mix together with a sample-barcoded 5' primer, a second PCR was run for about 7 to 12 cycles. One entry per CDR3 protein results from TCRdb running MiXCR on the 5' RACE reads. Among 650,000 to 900,000 distinct CDR3 sequences, 62% were seen once, and the ten largest hold 28%. The amount of total RNA extracted per sample was at least 6 micrograms. This clonotype occurred once. The CDR3 is 15 amino acids. Deletions cut 0 bases from V and 0 bases from J, with 8 bases between. Germline V gene sequence: CDR1 LGHDT, CDR2 YNNKEL (reference sequence).

Specimen: blood. This TCR was sampled from a man younger than 45 in good health. This rearrangement joins TRBV3-1 to TRBJ1-2, with unresolved D. The CDR3 here is CASSQEQLPNYGYTF. The CDR3 region has the DNA TGTGCCAGCAGCCAAGAACAACTCCCTAACTATGGCTACACCTTC.